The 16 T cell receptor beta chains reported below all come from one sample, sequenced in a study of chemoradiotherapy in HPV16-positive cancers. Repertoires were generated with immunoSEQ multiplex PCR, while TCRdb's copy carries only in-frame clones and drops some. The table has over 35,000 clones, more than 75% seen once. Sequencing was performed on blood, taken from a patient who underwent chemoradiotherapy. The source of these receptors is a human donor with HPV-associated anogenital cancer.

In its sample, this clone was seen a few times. The CDR3 spells CASSPGPTGNEQFF. The CDR3 bases are TGTGCCAGCAGCCCGGGACCTACCGGCAATGAGCAGTTCTTC. The chain carries TRBV11-2 and TRBJ2-1; D possibly uses TRBD1 or TRBD2 (5 bases each). The CDR3 is 14 amino acids. Germline CDR1 reads SGHAT; CDR2 reads FQNNGV. V was cut by 5 bases and J by 6 bases, with 14 bases left in between.

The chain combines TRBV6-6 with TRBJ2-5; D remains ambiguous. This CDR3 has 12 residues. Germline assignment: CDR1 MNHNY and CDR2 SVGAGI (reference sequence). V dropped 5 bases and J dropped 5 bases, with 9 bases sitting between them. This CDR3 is CASSPLDETQYF. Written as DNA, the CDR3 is TGTGCCAGCAGTCCTCTCGATGAGACCCAGTACTTC.

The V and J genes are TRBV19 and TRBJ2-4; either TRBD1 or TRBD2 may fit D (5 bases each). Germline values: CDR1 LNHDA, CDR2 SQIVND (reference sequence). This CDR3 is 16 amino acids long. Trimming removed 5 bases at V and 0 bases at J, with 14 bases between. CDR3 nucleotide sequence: TGTGCCAGTAGTCTCGGGACGGATCTAGCCAAAAACATTCAGTACTTC. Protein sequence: CASSLGTDLAKNIQYF.

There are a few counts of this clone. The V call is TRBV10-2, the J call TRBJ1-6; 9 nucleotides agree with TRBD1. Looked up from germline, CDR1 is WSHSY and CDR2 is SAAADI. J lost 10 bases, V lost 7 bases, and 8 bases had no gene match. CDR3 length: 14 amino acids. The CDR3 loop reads CASTPGQGGSPLHF. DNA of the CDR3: TGCGCCAGCACCCCGGGACAGGGAGGATCACCCCTCCACTTT.

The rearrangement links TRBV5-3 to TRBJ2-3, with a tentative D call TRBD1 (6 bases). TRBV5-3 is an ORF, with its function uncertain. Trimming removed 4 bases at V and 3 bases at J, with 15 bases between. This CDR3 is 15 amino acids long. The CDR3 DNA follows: TGTGCCAGAAGCGTCCTTTGGGACACAACAGATACGCAGTATTTT. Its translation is CARSVLWDTTDTQYF.

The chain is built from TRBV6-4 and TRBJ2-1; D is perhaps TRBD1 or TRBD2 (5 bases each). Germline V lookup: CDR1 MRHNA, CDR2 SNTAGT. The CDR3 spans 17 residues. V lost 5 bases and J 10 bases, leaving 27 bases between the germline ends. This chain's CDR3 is CASSSPVRPGSHPEQFF. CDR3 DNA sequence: TGTGCCAGCAGTTCCCCAGTCCGTCCAGGGAGCCATCCCGAGCAGTTCTTC.

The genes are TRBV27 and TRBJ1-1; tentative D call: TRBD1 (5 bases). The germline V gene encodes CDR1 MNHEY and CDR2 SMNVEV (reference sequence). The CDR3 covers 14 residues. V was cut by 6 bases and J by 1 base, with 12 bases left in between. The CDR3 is CASRKSGGNTEAFF. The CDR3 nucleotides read TGTGCCAGCAGGAAATCGGGGGGGAACACTGAAGCTTTCTTT.

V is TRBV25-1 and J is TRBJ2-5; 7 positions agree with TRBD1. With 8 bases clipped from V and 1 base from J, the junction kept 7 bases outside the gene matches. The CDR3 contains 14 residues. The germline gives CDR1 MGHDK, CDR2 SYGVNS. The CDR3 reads CASHRTGVQETQYF. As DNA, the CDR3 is TGTGCCAGCCACCGGACAGGAGTCCAAGAGACCCAGTACTTC.

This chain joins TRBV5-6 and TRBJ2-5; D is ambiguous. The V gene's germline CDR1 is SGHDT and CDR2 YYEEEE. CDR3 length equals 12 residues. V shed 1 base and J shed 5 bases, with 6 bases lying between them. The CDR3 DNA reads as TGTGCCAGCAGCTTGCGGGCGGAGACCCAGTACTTC. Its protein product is CASSLRAETQYF.

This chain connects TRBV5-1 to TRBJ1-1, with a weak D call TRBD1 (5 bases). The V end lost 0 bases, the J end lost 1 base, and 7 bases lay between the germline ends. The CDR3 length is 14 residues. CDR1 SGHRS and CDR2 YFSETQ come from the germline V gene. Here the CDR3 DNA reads TGCGCCAGCAGCTTGGACAGGCCGAACACTGAAGCTTTCTTT. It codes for CASSLDRPNTEAFF.

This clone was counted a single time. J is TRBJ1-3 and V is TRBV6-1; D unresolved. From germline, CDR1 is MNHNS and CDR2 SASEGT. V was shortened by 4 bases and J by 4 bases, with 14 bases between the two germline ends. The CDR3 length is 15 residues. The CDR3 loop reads CASSVPGVGGNTIYF. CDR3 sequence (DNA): TGTGCCAGCAGTGTTCCAGGTGTGGGAGGAAACACCATATATTTT.

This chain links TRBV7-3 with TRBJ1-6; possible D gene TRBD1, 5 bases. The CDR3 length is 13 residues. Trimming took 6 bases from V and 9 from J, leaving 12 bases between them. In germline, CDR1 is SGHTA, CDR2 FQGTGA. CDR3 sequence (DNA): TGTGCCAGCAGACTGGGGGGAGGTTCACCCCTCCACTTT. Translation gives CASRLGGGSPLHF.

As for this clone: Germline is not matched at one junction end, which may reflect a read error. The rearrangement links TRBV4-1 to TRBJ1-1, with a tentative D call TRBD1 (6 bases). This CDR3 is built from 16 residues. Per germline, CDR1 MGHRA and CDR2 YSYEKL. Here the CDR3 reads CASTQGPYRENTEAFF. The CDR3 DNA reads TGCGCCAGCACCCAAGGCCCATACAGGGAGAACACTGAAGCTTTCTTT.

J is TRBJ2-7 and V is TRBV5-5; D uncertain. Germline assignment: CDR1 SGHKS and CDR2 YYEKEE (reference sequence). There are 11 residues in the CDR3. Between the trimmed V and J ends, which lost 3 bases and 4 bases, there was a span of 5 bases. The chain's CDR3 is CASSSKYEQYF. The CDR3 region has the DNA TGTGCCAGCAGCTCCAAGTACGAGCAGTACTTC.

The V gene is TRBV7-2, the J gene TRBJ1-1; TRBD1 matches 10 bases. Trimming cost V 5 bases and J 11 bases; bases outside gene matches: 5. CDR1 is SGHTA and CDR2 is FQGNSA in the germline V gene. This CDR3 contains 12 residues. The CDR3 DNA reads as TGTGCCAGCAGCGGGACAGGGGCTGGGGCTTTCTTT. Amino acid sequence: CASSGTGAGAFF.

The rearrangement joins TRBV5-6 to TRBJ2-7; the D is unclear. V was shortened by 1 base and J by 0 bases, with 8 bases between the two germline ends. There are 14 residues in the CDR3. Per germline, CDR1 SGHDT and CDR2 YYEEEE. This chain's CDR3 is CASSLKGSSYEQYF. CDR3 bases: TGTGCCAGCAGCTTGAAAGGTTCCTCCTACGAGCAGTACTTC.